This is a list of T cell receptor beta chains from one sample in a study of blood T cell repertoires in COVID-19. Using immunoSEQ multiplex PCR, the repertoire was profiled, and TCRdb retains in-frame clones only, with some absent. The sample holds 70,000 to 95,000 clones, 65% to 90% seen once. Sequenced input: peripheral blood. These TCRs come from a woman aged 50 to 65 with acute or convalescent COVID-19. The CDR3 runs from the conserved cysteine through the conserved F or W. The size field is filled for only some rows; it gives once, few, many or a size class.

J gene	clone size	V gene	CDR3 protein
TRBJ1-4	NA	TRBV2	CASTRVNEKLFF
TRBJ2-7	NA	TRBV10-3	CAISRPGQGSSYEQYF
TRBJ2-7	NA	TRBV18	CASSPHGHSFYEQYF
TRBJ1-4	NA	TRBV21-1	CASRRQANEKLFF
TRBJ1-2	NA	TRBV30	CAWSVLPGGLDGYTF
TRBJ2-1	NA	TRBV6-5	CASSYSSAGVLRQFF
TRBJ2-1	NA	TRBV11-2	CASSPQYNEQFF
TRBJ1-2	few	TRBV7-3	CASSFEGRGGYTF
TRBJ2-1	NA	TRBV5-1	CASSSDRGRNEQFF
TRBJ2-1	NA	TRBV3-1/TRBV3-2	CASSQAWTGGWGEQFF
TRBJ2-3	NA	TRBV7-2	CASSTWGTSGGATQYF
TRBJ2-5	once	TRBV30	CACTPPGASETQYF
TRBJ2-3	NA	TRBV19	CASRRTDTDTQYF
TRBJ2-5	NA	TRBV6-5	CASSLEKSGGQTQYF
TRBJ2-7	NA	TRBV5-4	CASSLVDSSYEQYF
TRBJ2-6	NA	TRBV3-1/TRBV3-2	CASSHPLGQGNRANVLTF